The entry below gives a single T cell receptor beta chain sequence along with its context. What it recognizes is unknown. The investigators amplified TCR beta CDR3 regions from RNA transcripts. The HTBI set primed first-round TCR CDR3 RT-PCR. In TCRdb, the multiplex PCR reads were re-called with MiXCR into one record per CDR3 protein. The data show under 400,000 distinct CDR3 sequences, around a quarter seen once. These data belong to a study of T cells in Graves' hyperthyroidism and ophthalmopathy. V lost 2 bases and J lost 2, with 11 bases in between. The CDR3 covers 14 residues. Germline V gene data show CDR1 as SGHKS and CDR2 as YYEKEE (reference sequence). General study findings and limits: Most clonotypes expanded in thyroid above 0.001 were likewise present in blood.

This chain uses TRBV5-5 with TRBJ2-7; D gene uncertain. Sequencing was done on a sample of blood. The TCR comes from a man between 45 and 60 years old with Graves' hyperthyroidism. CDR3 nucleotide sequence: TGTGCCAGCAGCTTACCGGGCCATCCCTACGAGCAGTACTTC. Its translation is CASSLPGHPYEQYF.